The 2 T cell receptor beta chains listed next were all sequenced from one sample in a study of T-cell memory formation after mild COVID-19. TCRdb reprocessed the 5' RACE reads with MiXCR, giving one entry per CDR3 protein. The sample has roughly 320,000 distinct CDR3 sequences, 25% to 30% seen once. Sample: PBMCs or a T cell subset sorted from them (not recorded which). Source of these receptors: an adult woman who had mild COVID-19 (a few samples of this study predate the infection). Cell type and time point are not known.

CDR3 residues: CASSLTGATTNEKLFF. CDR3 coding DNA: TGTGCCAGCAGCTTGACAGGGGCAACAACTAATGAAAAACTGTTTTTT. This chain joins TRBV7-2 and TRBJ1-4; 8 bases are a match to TRBD1. Germline lookup yields CDR1 SGHTA and CDR2 FQGNSA. J lost 0 bases, V lost 3 bases, and 3 bases had no gene match. This CDR3 is built from 16 residues.

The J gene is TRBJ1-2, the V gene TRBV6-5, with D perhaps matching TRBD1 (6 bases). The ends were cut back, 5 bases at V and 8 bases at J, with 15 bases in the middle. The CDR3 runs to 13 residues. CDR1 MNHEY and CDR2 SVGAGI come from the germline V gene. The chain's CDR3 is CASSPRGDEGYTF. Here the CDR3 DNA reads TGTGCCAGCAGTCCGAGGGGGGATGAGGGCTACACCTTC.